The clone carrying this T cell receptor beta chain was seen only once. What it recognizes is unknown. This sample stems from a study of T cell responses to AZD1222 COVID-19 vaccine. Notes on the study in general: Most donors were white British, females outnumbered males, and clonal diversity was possibly underestimated.

Germline V gene lookup returns CDR1 SNHLY and CDR2 FYNNEI. The V gene end was trimmed by 1 base and the J gene end by 8 bases; junction bases not matched to a gene: 9. There are 17 residues in the CDR3. TCRdb's table, derived via immunoSEQ multiplex PCR, lists solely in-frame clones and lacks some. The profile shows some 120,000 clones, 92% of them singletons. Recipients boosted at about 4 weeks or about 12 weeks are pooled. This chain connects TRBV2 to TRBJ2-1, with 12 nucleotides matching TRBD2. This receptor was obtained from an adult who received the AZD1222 COVID-19 vaccine. This specimen was peripheral blood, taken 28 days after the second AZD1222 dose. CDR3: CASSEGRTSGTWDEQFF. CDR3 nucleotides: TGTGCCAGCAGTGAAGGTCGGACTAGCGGGACCTGGGATGAGCAGTTCTTC.